In this sample, the clone carrying this T cell receptor beta chain turned up many times. No antigen is known for it. Germline trimming cut 3 bases from V and 3 bases from J; bases unmatched to any gene: 2. The V gene's germline CDR1 is SEHNR and CDR2 FQNEAQ (reference sequence). The CDR3 totals 14 residues. The sample is drawn from a study of early T cells in non-severe SARS-CoV-2 infection. Study-wide background: Unsorted whole-blood RNA was sequenced in bulk, leaving chains unpaired. The study, taken as a whole, reports: Comparison of clonotypes with VDJdb favored anti-spike CD8 responses while missing private and CD4 specificities.

Individual cDNA molecules were tagged with unique molecular identifiers, the study reported. TCRdb passed the 5' RACE reads through MiXCR, listing each CDR3 protein once. The sample includes about 71,000 distinct CDR3 sequences, 12% to 15% of them seen just once. The sequence was obtained from an adult who was a healthcare worker with PCR-confirmed SARS-CoV-2 infection or an uninfected control (not recorded which). The sequencing input was whole blood. The V gene is TRBV7-9, the J gene TRBJ1-1, with 9 bases that match TRBD1. CDR3 in DNA: TGTGCCAGCAGCTTGGGACAGGGATACACTGAAGCTTTCTTT. It specifies CASSLGQGYTEAFF. The variable domain in full, with the rest retrieved from reference TRBV7-9 and TRBJ1-1, is DTGVSQNPRHKITKRGQNVTFRCDPISEHNRLYWYRQTLGQGPEFLTYFQNEAQLEKSRLLSDRFSAERPKGSFSTLEIQRTEQGDSAMYLCASSLGQGYTEAFFGQGTRLTVV.